This T cell receptor beta chain was captured in a study of regulatory T cells in long-lasting Graves disease. Specified time point: newly diagnosed GD, antithyroid drugs for less than 3 months. RNA from PBMCs was the source of the TCR library. Combining iRepertoire HTBI primers with Arm-PCR of CDR3 regions, the authors built TCR beta libraries. MiXCR, run by TCRdb on the multiplex PCR reads, gives a single entry per CDR3 protein. The sample includes roughly 350,000 distinct CDR3 sequences, over 15% of them seen just once. V lost 3 bases to trimming and J lost 2 bases, with 10 bases between them. The CDR3 extends over 13 amino acids. Germline assignment: CDR1 SQVTM and CDR2 ANQGSEA. The sample holds a few counts of this clonotype. Separately, the same data were catalogued under a study of T cells in Graves' hyperthyroidism and ophthalmopathy.

The receptor was isolated from a middle-aged man with Graves disease. The sample here was peripheral blood mononuclear cells (PBMCs), taken at new diagnosis, from a patient treated with antithyroid drugs. The chain joins TRBV29-1 to TRBJ2-5; D ambiguous. CDR3: CSVDSPGQETQYF. The CDR3 DNA reads as TGCAGCGTTGACTCGCCAGGACAAGAGACCCAGTACTTC.